One and the same sample provided the 30 T cell receptor beta chains below, sequenced in a study of T-cell reconstitution after alpha-beta-depleted transplantation in children. The TCRbeta library incorporated unique molecular identifiers. TCRdb redid the calling of the PCR reads with MiXCR, one entry per CDR3 protein. The table includes about 640,000 distinct CDR3 sequences, about an eighth detected once. Sequenced here: PBMCs, mostly from graft donor cells, sampled 360 days after TCRalphabeta/CD19-depleted stem cell transplant. The receptors shown here come from a male patient under 18 who had a stem cell transplant for acute myeloid leukemia, so the T cells may come from the graft donor.

The J gene is TRBJ2-7, the V gene TRBV5-4; 10 positions agree with TRBD2. Germline lookup yields CDR1 SGHNT and CDR2 YYREEE (reference sequence). V lost 1 base to trimming and J lost 2 bases; unmatched junction nucleotides: 6. CDR3 length: 16 amino acids. The CDR3 nucleotides are TGTGCCAGCAGCTTGTGGACTAGCGGTCCTGCCTACGAGCAGTACTTC. It yields the protein CASSLWTSGPAYEQYF.

Of note for this clonotype: The junction departs from the called germline gene at one end, perhaps through a read error. J is TRBJ2-5 and V is TRBV7-7; 9 positions match TRBD1. The V gene's germline CDR1 is SSHAT and CDR2 FNYEAQ (reference sequence). This CDR3 region has 15 residues. The CDR3 bases are TGTGCTAGCAGCCGGGACAGGGCCGGCGGAGAGACCCAGTACTTC. This sequence encodes CASSRDRAGGETQYF. Supplemented by reference TRBV7-7 and TRBJ2-5, the full variable domain reads GAGVSQSPRYKVTKRGQDVTLRCDPISSHATLYWYQQALGQGPEFLTYFNYEAQPDKSGLPSDRFSAERPEGSISTLTIQRTEQRDSAMYRCASSRDRAGGETQYFGPGTRLLVL.

This clonotype was counted at least ten times. This chain joins TRBV29-1 and TRBJ1-4; D not certain. The CDR3 spans 10 residues. Germline lookup yields CDR1 SQVTM and CDR2 ANQGSEA. V was trimmed by 7 bases and J by 7 bases, leaving 7 bases between them. CDR3 region: CSAGGEKLFF. The CDR3 nucleotides are TGCAGCGCAGGAGGTGAAAAACTGTTTTTT.

This clonotype was detected only a few times. The rearrangement uses TRBV27 and TRBJ2-5; 11 nucleotides agree with TRBD2. Germline V gene data show CDR1 as MNHEY and CDR2 as SMNVEV (reference sequence). The length of the CDR3 is 16 residues. The J segment lost 4 bases and the V segment lost 2 bases, leaving 6 bases of the junction unmatched. CDR3 sequence: CASSLLAGGWGETQYF. The CDR3, as DNA: TGTGCCAGCAGTTTACTAGCGGGAGGTTGGGGAGAGACCCAGTACTTC.

The chain carries TRBV5-6 and TRBJ1-1; a weak D match, TRBD1 (6 bases). This CDR3 contains 16 residues. CDR1 and CDR2 (germline): SGHDT, YYEEEE. V was pared by 4 bases and J by 0 bases, with 16 bases between. The CDR3 spells CASSLRTANMNTEAFF. The CDR3 nucleotides read TGTGCCAGCAGCCTGAGGACAGCCAATATGAACACTGAAGCTTTCTTT.

The rearrangement uses TRBV29-1 and TRBJ2-5; the D gene is possibly TRBD2 (6 bases). CDR1 SQVTM and CDR2 ANQGSEA come from the germline V gene. This CDR3 has 14 amino acids. Trimming cost V 0 bases and J 7 bases, with 15 bases left between them. DNA for the CDR3: TGCAGCGTTGAAGACCACCCTAGCGCAGGGACCCAGTACTTC. As protein: CSVEDHPSAGTQYF.

The rearrangement uses TRBV24-1 and TRBJ2-3, with D possibly TRBD2 on 6 matching bases. The CDR3 is 15 residues long. With 3 bases removed from V and 4 bases from J, the gap between germline ends came to 13 bases. Germline V lookup: CDR1 KGHDR, CDR2 SFDVKD. The CDR3 is CATSDPSPGADTQYF. CDR3 in DNA: TGTGCCACCAGTGATCCGTCTCCGGGGGCAGATACGCAGTATTTT.

In this sample, this clonotype turned up many times. The chain is built from TRBV28 and TRBJ2-7; a possible D gene is TRBD2 (5 bases). CDR3 size: 15 residues. Per the germline V gene, CDR1 is MDHEN and CDR2 is SYDVKM. V lost 6 bases, J lost 0 bases, and 15 bases lay in between. The CDR3 region is CASSPSGRGSYEQYF. The CDR3 DNA sequence: TGTGCCAGCAGCCCATCCGGACGGGGCTCCTACGAGCAGTACTTC. Together with reference TRBV28 and TRBJ2-7, the CDR3 gives the full variable domain: DVKVTQSSRYLVKRTGEKVFLECVQDMDHENMFWYRQDPGLGLRLIYFSYDVKMKEKGDIPEGYSVSREKKERFSLILESASTNQTSMYLCASSPSGRGSYEQYFGPGTRLTVT.

The gene calls are TRBV3-1 and TRBJ2-5; D is ambiguous. Per germline, CDR1 LGHDT and CDR2 YNNKEL (reference sequence). The CDR3 totals 11 residues. Trimming pared 7 bases from V and 5 bases from J, leaving 8 bases between. CDR3 bases: TGTGCCAGCACCACCCGGGAGACCCAGTACTTC. As protein: CASTTRETQYF.

The chain recombines TRBV4-3 with TRBJ2-3, with D perhaps matching TRBD2 (5 bases). The length of the CDR3 is 12 residues. V was trimmed by 0 bases and J by 8 bases, leaving 6 bases between them. CDR1 is LGHNA, CDR2 YSLEER, per germline. CDR3 DNA: TGCGCCAGCAGCCAAGATGAGGGTACGCAGTATTTT. Translation: CASSQDEGTQYF.

This clonotype appeared a few times. The CDR3 DNA reads as TGTGCCAGCAGTTACTCGGACAGGGGCGTAGGAGACGGGAGGCGGACCTACGAGCAGTACTTC. Its protein product is CASSYSDRGVGDGRRTYEQYF. The chain joins TRBV6-2 or TRBV6-3 to TRBJ2-7, with TRBD1 matching over 9 bases. The CDR3 loop spans 21 amino acids. Germline V gene data show CDR1 as MNHEY and CDR2 as SVGEGT. Trimming removed 0 bases from V and 2 bases from J; junction bases left unmatched: 20.

Comments on this clonotype: This likely comes from a read error, as the CDR3 has no conserved phenylalanine or tryptophan at its end. This chain uses TRBV5-1 with TRBJ1-2; no definite D call. CDR1 SGHRS and CDR2 YFSETQ come from the germline V gene. This CDR3 contains 14 residues. Between the trimmed V and J ends, which lost 0 bases and 3 bases, there was a span of 9 bases. The CDR3 loop is CASSLVGFDYGYTV. The DNA of the CDR3 is TGCGCCAGCAGCTTGGTAGGCTTCGACTATGGCTACACCGTC.

The chain has TRBV10-3 and TRBJ2-7; 7 bases are a match to TRBD1. V trimming: 2 bases; J trimming: 2 bases; junction bases outside the gene matches: 6. The germline V gene encodes CDR1 ENHRY and CDR2 SYGVKD. The CDR3 length is 15 residues. CDR3 sequence reads: CAISEAPGQTYEQYF. The CDR3, as DNA: TGTGCCATCAGTGAGGCTCCGGGACAGACCTACGAGCAGTACTTC.

Only a few counts were recorded for this clonotype. This chain links TRBV29-1 with TRBJ2-1; D uncertain. Deletions cut 4 bases from V and 0 bases from J, with 10 bases between. The length of the CDR3 is 14 residues. Looked up from germline, CDR1 is SQVTM and CDR2 is ANQGSEA. The CDR3 here is CSVARRLSYNEQFF. The DNA for the CDR3 is TGCAGCGTTGCCAGGCGCCTCTCCTACAATGAGCAGTTCTTC.

This clonotype was found a few times. This rearrangement joins TRBV4-2 to TRBJ2-3; TRBD1 matches at 9 bases. Unmatched junction bases numbered 9, after V lost 1 base and J lost 7 bases. Germline lookup yields CDR1 LGHNA and CDR2 YNFKEQ. CDR3 length: 16 amino acids. CDR3 nucleotide sequence: TGTGCCAGCAGCCAAGTCGGACAGGGGCCATCTAATACGCAGTATTTT. Its translation: CASSQVGQGPSNTQYF.

CDR3 region: CASTGWEGPESYF. CDR3 nucleotides: TGTGCCAGCACCGGTTGGGAGGGGCCCGAGTCGTATTTT. The chain uses TRBV2 and TRBJ2-3; TRBD2 matches 7 bases. Trimming cost V 7 bases and J 14 bases; bases outside gene matches: 15. The CDR3 extends over 13 amino acids. The germline V gene has CDR1 SNHLY and CDR2 FYNNEI.

The rearrangement joins TRBV29-1 to TRBJ2-7, with D tentatively TRBD1 or TRBD2 (5 bases each). The CDR3 runs 13 residues. Trimming pared 4 bases from V and 1 base from J, leaving 11 bases between. The germline V gene has CDR1 SQVTM and CDR2 ANQGSEA. The CDR3 sequence: CSVVRAGSYEQYF. The CDR3 nucleotides are TGCAGCGTTGTGAGGGCAGGGTCCTACGAGCAGTACTTC.

The sample holds a few counts of this clonotype. V gene TRBV3-1 combines with J gene TRBJ2-1; possibly TRBD2 for D (6 bases). The CDR3 sequence is 20 residues long. V was clipped by 1 base and J by 7 bases, with 29 bases between them. Germline-derived CDR1 and CDR2 are LGHDT and YNNKEL (reference sequence). The CDR3 DNA reads TGTGCCAGCAGCCAAGGTGGCGGGCCTCGAATTCGAAGCGGGTCAAATGAGCAGTTCTTC. Protein product: CASSQGGGPRIRSGSNEQFF.

This chain joins TRBV29-1 and TRBJ2-1, with 11 positions matching TRBD2. Germline CDR1 reads SQVTM; CDR2 reads ANQGSEA. Trimming took 7 bases from V and 5 from J; bases not matched to a gene: 16. The CDR3 totals 17 residues. This chain's CDR3 is CSAPRGLLAGVNNEQFF. CDR3 DNA: TGCAGCGCCCCTAGGGGTTTACTAGCGGGAGTGAACAATGAGCAGTTCTTC.

This clonotype was seen ten or more times. The chain carries TRBV5-1 and TRBJ2-5; 15 nucleotides align to TRBD2. Germline lookup yields CDR1 SGHRS and CDR2 YFSETQ. J lost 0 bases, V lost 4 bases, and 7 bases had no gene match. The CDR3 has 18 amino acids. CDR3 in amino acids: CASSPGLAGGGYQETQYF. As DNA, the CDR3 is TGCGCCAGCAGCCCGGGACTAGCGGGAGGCGGGTACCAAGAGACCCAGTACTTC.

The genes are TRBV7-6 and TRBJ2-1, with TRBD2 matching over 10 bases. This CDR3 region has 18 residues. Germline V gene lookup returns CDR1 SGHVS and CDR2 FNYEAQ. V shed 0 bases, J shed 5 bases, and the junction held 10 bases outside the gene matches. CDR3 coding DNA: TGTGCCAGCAGCTTAGCGTGGCTAGCGGGAGTGATCGACAATGAGCAGTTCTTC. Amino acids: CASSLAWLAGVIDNEQFF.

This chain connects TRBV27 to TRBJ2-5, with TRBD2 matching 7 bases. V lost 6 bases to trimming and J lost 0 bases; unmatched junction nucleotides: 10. Per germline, CDR1 MNHEY and CDR2 SMNVEV (reference sequence). CDR3 length: 16 amino acids. CDR3 bases: TGTGCCAGCAGACCGCTCTGGCGGGAGCACCAAGAGACCCAGTACTTC. Its protein product is CASRPLWREHQETQYF.

This clonotype was counted between two and nine times. The V call is TRBV12-3 or TRBV12-4, the J call TRBJ2-3; 11 bases are shared with TRBD1. This CDR3 spans 16 amino acids. The trim removed 9 bases at V and 4 bases at J, leaving 12 bases unmatched. Here the CDR3 reads CASFLGQGAIADTQYF. The CDR3 DNA is TGTGCCAGTTTCCTTGGACAGGGGGCGATCGCAGATACGCAGTATTTT.

The V call is TRBV28, the J call TRBJ2-1; the D is unclear. This CDR3 has 11 residues. Germline V gene lookup returns CDR1 MDHEN and CDR2 SYDVKM. CDR3 region: CTTSSYNEQFF. The CDR3 region has the DNA TGTACTACGAGCTCCTACAATGAGCAGTTCTTC.

The V gene is TRBV9, the J gene TRBJ2-7; unclear D gene. V gave up 4 bases and J gave up 3 bases, with 20 bases separating them. The CDR3 contains 16 residues. In germline, CDR1 is SGDLS, CDR2 YYNGEE. As DNA, the CDR3 is TGTGCCAGCAGCCCCGGAGTAGCTTGGGATAGCTACGAGCAGTACTTC. Translating it yields CASSPGVAWDSYEQYF.

In its sample, this clonotype was seen a few times. The chain links TRBV7-9 to TRBJ2-1; tentative D call: TRBD2 (6 bases). The V gene lost 4 bases and the J gene lost 3 bases, with 13 bases spanning the gap. The CDR3 spans 15 residues. Germline loops: CDR1 SEHNR, CDR2 FQNEAQ (reference sequence). CDR3 sequence reads: CASSSGRGYYNEQFF. CDR3 DNA: TGTGCCAGCAGCTCCGGGAGAGGGTACTACAATGAGCAGTTCTTC. Complete variable domain (other parts from reference TRBV7-9 and TRBJ2-1): DTGVSQNPRHKITKRGQNVTFRCDPISEHNRLYWYRQTLGQGPEFLTYFQNEAQLEKSRLLSDRFSAERPKGSFSTLEIQRTEQGDSAMYLCASSSGRGYYNEQFFGPGTRLTVL.

This clonotype has a handful of counts. The chain is built from TRBV14 and TRBJ2-1, with 7 bases identical to TRBD1. This CDR3 has 15 amino acids. V shed 4 bases, J shed 3 bases, and the junction held 6 bases outside the gene matches. The germline gives CDR1 SGHDN, CDR2 FVKESK. This CDR3 is CASSPARGNYNEQFF. The CDR3 DNA reads as TGTGCCAGCAGCCCCGCCAGGGGGAACTACAATGAGCAGTTCTTC.

The chain is built from TRBV12-3 or TRBV12-4 and TRBJ1-2; D is undetermined. Trimming stripped 5 bases from V and 9 bases from J, with 22 bases between. CDR3 length: 15 amino acids. The DNA for the CDR3 is TGTGCCAGCAGTCCGCTCAGTCGATTCGTTTGGCGCTACACCTTC. Amino acids: CASSPLSRFVWRYTF.

This clonotype was seen repeatedly, ten times or more. The V call is TRBV7-2, the J call TRBJ2-1; possible D gene TRBD1, 6 bases. In germline, CDR1 is SGHTA, CDR2 FQGNSA. Trimming left V 1 base short and J 9 bases short, with 16 bases between. This CDR3 contains 15 residues. This CDR3 reads CASSLGGLAGTEQFF. The CDR3 bases are TGTGCCAGCAGCTTAGGGGGGCTAGCAGGTACTGAGCAGTTCTTC.

The chain uses TRBV2 and TRBJ2-2; D tentatively reads TRBD1 or TRBD2 (5 bases each). This CDR3 region has 17 residues. The V end lost 4 bases, the J end lost 1 base, and 16 bases lay between the germline ends. Looked up from germline, CDR1 is SNHLY and CDR2 is FYNNEI. CDR3 region: CASSVGLRGLNTGELFF. The CDR3 DNA sequence: TGTGCCAGCAGTGTCGGGCTCCGGGGCTTGAACACCGGGGAGCTGTTTTTT.